These T cell receptor beta chains were read from a single sample in a study of response to subunit inactivated influenza vaccine. MiXCR, applied by TCRdb to the RT-PCR reads, yields one record per CDR3 protein. The table shows roughly 710,000 distinct CDR3 sequences, with roughly 15% occurring only once. The sequencing here drew on PBMCs from blood, taken approximately 15 days before vaccination. Every receptor here comes from a man aged 50 or older who received an inactivated influenza vaccine. The CDR3 runs from the conserved cysteine through the conserved F or W. D genes are given only for firm matches. A clone size is listed for some rows: how often the clone was seen (once, few, many), or a class if it is expanded.

D gene	V gene	clone size	J gene	CDR3 DNA	CDR3 protein
.	TRBV2	.	TRBJ2-5	TGTGCCAGCAGTGCCGGGGCGGTACTGGAGACCCAGTACTTC	CASSAGAVLETQYF
.	TRBV20-1	few	TRBJ2-7	TGCAGTGCTAGAGGCATTATTTACGAGCAGTACTTC	CSARGIIYEQYF
.	TRBV18	.	TRBJ2-5	TGTGCCAGCTCCCCCGGCGATCCCGAGACCCAGTACTTC	CASSPGDPETQYF
.	TRBV9	few	TRBJ1-5	TGTGCCAGCAGCGTAGGAGTTAATCAGCCCCAGCATTTT	CASSVGVNQPQHF
TRBD2	TRBV28	.	TRBJ2-5	TGTGCCAGCATTACGACTAGCGGGGTGCAAGAGACCCATTACTTC	CASITTSGVQETHYF
.	TRBV5-6	.	TRBJ2-5	TGTGCCAGCAGCTTTGGCGGCGCAGGGACCCAGTACTTC	CASSFGGAGTQYF
TRBD1	TRBV9	.	TRBJ2-1	TGTGCCAGCAGTATAGGGGGGACAGGCTCCTACAATGAGCAGTTCTTC	CASSIGGTGSYNEQFF
.	TRBV12-3/TRBV12-4	.	TRBJ1-6	TGTGCCAGCAGTTTACAGGGGTTCTCCTATAATTCACCCCTCCACTTT	CASSLQGFSYNSPLHF
TRBD1	TRBV20-1	.	TRBJ2-4	TGCAGTGCCCCGAAATGGACAGGGCTTGAGTACTTC	CSAPKWTGLEYF
.	TRBV2	many	TRBJ2-7	TGTGCCAGCAACCCTGGGGGCGGTTCCTACGAGCAGTACTTC	CASNPGGGSYEQYF
.	TRBV2	few	TRBJ2-2	TGTGCCAGCAGTGGAGGAGTTGGTGGGGAGCTGTTTTTT	CASSGGVGGELFF
.	TRBV10-3	.	TRBJ1-4	TGTGCCATCAGTGTTTCCCAAAATGAAAAACTGTTTTTT	CAISVSQNEKLFF
.	TRBV27	.	TRBJ2-6	TGTGCCAGCAGTCCACAGGGAGTCGGTTTTTCTGGGGCCAACGTCCTGACTTTC	CASSPQGVGFSGANVLTF
TRBD2	TRBV7-2	few	TRBJ2-5	TGTGCCAGCAGCTTCAGCGGGAGGGCCGGGGGAGAGACCCAGTACTTC	CASSFSGRAGGETQYF
TRBD2	TRBV6-2/TRBV6-3	.	TRBJ2-7	TGTGCCAGCAGAGGGACTAGCGGGCGATTCTACGAGCAGTACTTC	CASRGTSGRFYEQYF
TRBD1	TRBV20-1	many	TRBJ2-7	TGCAGTGCCCGAGGAGGGGATGACAGGGGTCCCGACGAGCAGTACTTC	CSARGGDDRGPDEQYF
TRBD2	TRBV29-1	many	TRBJ2-7	TGCAGCGTTGAGGAGACGACTAGCGGCAACGAGCAGTACTTC	CSVEETTSGNEQYF
TRBD1	TRBV7-9	.	TRBJ1-6	TGTGCCAGCAGCTCGTGGAAGGACAGGGAGGCACCCCTCCACTTT	CASSSWKDREAPLHF
.	TRBV5-1	.	TRBJ1-5	TGCGCCAGCAGCTTTAGGCAGGGAGGTCAGCCCCAGCATTTT	CASSFRQGGQPQHF
.	TRBV3-1	.	TRBJ2-2	TGTGCCAGCAGCCAACCTGACAGGACCGGGGAGCTGTTTTTT	CASSQPDRTGELFF
.	TRBV20-1	once	TRBJ2-7	TGCAGTGCTAGGGGCGGCGGGGCTAACTCCTACGAGCAGTACTTC	CSARGGGANSYEQYF
TRBD1	TRBV19	.	TRBJ1-1	TGTGCCAGTAGTGGGAGGACAGGGTGGAAAACTGAAGCTTTCTTT	CASSGRTGWKTEAFF
.	TRBV20-1	many	TRBJ1-3	TGCAGTGCTACAGACAGACCTGGAAACACCATATATTTT	CSATDRPGNTIYF
.	TRBV6-2/TRBV6-3	.	TRBJ2-5	TGTGCCAGCAGAACAGGGCAAGAGACCCAGTACTTC	CASRTGQETQYF
TRBD1	TRBV29-1	.	TRBJ2-3	TGCAGCGTTGAGTGGACAGGGGACCATTCCACAGATACGCAGTATTTT	CSVEWTGDHSTDTQYF
.	TRBV28	many	TRBJ2-5	TGTGCCAGCAGTGACAAGATCCAAGAGACCCAGTACTTC	CASSDKIQETQYF
.	TRBV30	.	TRBJ2-2	TGTGCCTGGAGCCGTGCTACAAACACCGGGGAGCTGTTTTTT	CAWSRATNTGELFF
.	TRBV20-1	many	TRBJ2-3	TGCAGTGCCGCATTAGCGGGCACAGATACGCAGTATTTT	CSAALAGTDTQYF
.	TRBV7-2	.	TRBJ1-5	TGTGCCAGCAGCTTGGACGGGGGCGCCTCTTATCAGCCCCAGCATTTT	CASSLDGGASYQPQHF
.	TRBV6-1	.	TRBJ2-3	TGTGCCAGCAGTAAGGACGGGGGGCGGACAGATACGCAGTATTTT	CASSKDGGRTDTQYF
TRBD2	TRBV20-1	.	TRBJ2-7	TGCAGTGCTAGCCATGGACTAGCGGGATACTACGAGCAGTACTTC	CSASHGLAGYYEQYF
.	TRBV20-1	many	TRBJ1-1	TGCAGTGCTAGAGATCTTGTTCGGTCCCCCCTCGCTTTCTTT	CSARDLVRSPLAFF
.	TRBV28	.	TRBJ2-7	TGTGCCAGCAGCATAAAAGCTGGGGAGCAGTACTTC	CASSIKAGEQYF
.	TRBV6-6	few	TRBJ2-7	TGTGCCAGCAGTTACCTAGCGTGGTACGAGCAGTACTTC	CASSYLAWYEQYF
.	TRBV20-1	few	TRBJ1-5	TGCAGTGCTAGAGTAGGTCAGCCCCAGCATTTT	CSARVGQPQHF
.	TRBV7-2	.	TRBJ2-1	TGTGCCAGCAGGCCCACCAGTCTGTCCTACAATGAGCAGTTCTTC	CASRPTSLSYNEQFF
.	TRBV20-1	few	TRBJ2-3	TGCAGTGCTAGAGATCTCGATGTGGGTACAGGGCCAGATACGCAGTATTTT	CSARDLDVGTGPDTQYF
.	TRBV28	.	TRBJ2-7	TGTGCCAGCAGTTTCCCACTTGACAGGAGTAATCGCTACGAGCAGTACTTC	CASSFPLDRSNRYEQYF
TRBD1	TRBV7-9	.	TRBJ2-3	TGTGCCAGCAGCTTTCTGGGGACAGTAAGCACAGATACGCAGTATTTT	CASSFLGTVSTDTQYF
.	TRBV29-1	few	TRBJ2-2	TGCAGCGTTGAGAGGGGGGACACCGGGGAGCTGTTTTTT	CSVERGDTGELFF
TRBD1	TRBV7-9	.	TRBJ1-2	TGTGCCAGCAGCCTCGGACAGGGGGATCATGGCTACACCTTC	CASSLGQGDHGYTF
.	TRBV29-1	.	TRBJ2-2	TGCAGCGCCCGGGTCGGCAGGGCGAACACCGGGGAGCTGTTTTTT	CSARVGRANTGELFF
TRBD1	TRBV4-1	.	TRBJ2-1	TGCGCCAGCAGCCAAGAGAACAGGCCAGGGGGCCGGGAGCAGTTCTTC	CASSQENRPGGREQFF
.	TRBV5-6	.	TRBJ2-4	TGTGCCAGCAGCTTGGCCAGGGAACTCCTGGCCAAAAACATTCAGTACTTC	CASSLARELLAKNIQYF
TRBD1	TRBV3-1	.	TRBJ1-1	TGTGCCAGCAGCCCTCGACAGGGGGCGGTTACTGAAGCTTTCTTT	CASSPRQGAVTEAFF
.	TRBV4-1	many	TRBJ2-7	TGCGCCAGCAGCCAAGACATGGGGCCCTACGAGCAGTACTTC	CASSQDMGPYEQYF
TRBD2	TRBV10-3	.	TRBJ2-3	TGTGCCATCAGGGGACTAGCGGGAGACGCGAATACGCAGTATTTT	CAIRGLAGDANTQYF
TRBD2	TRBV12-3/TRBV12-4	.	TRBJ2-7	TGTGCCAGCAGACGAAGACTAGCGGGAGAGTACGAGCAGTACTTC	CASRRRLAGEYEQYF
TRBD1	TRBV6-5	few	TRBJ2-7	TGTGCCAGCAGTTTAGGTTACGAGGGGGCATACGAGCAGTACTTC	CASSLGYEGAYEQYF
TRBD1	TRBV4-2	many	TRBJ2-3	TGTGCCGCGGGACAGGGCACAGATACGCAGTATTTT	CAAGQGTDTQYF
.	TRBV7-9	few	TRBJ2-1	TGTGCCAGCAGCCGGTTTGGCAGGAGCTCCTACAATGAGCAGTTCTTC	CASSRFGRSSYNEQFF
.	TRBV7-2	few	TRBJ1-4	TGTGCCAGCAGCTCGGCAGGTTTAAAGGAAAAACTGTTTTTT	CASSSAGLKEKLFF
TRBD2	TRBV7-2	many	TRBJ2-1	TGTGCCAGCAGCTTAGTTGGACTAGCGGGCACCAAGCAGTTCTTC	CASSLVGLAGTKQFF
.	TRBV7-2	.	TRBJ2-5	TGTGCCAGCGGAGGGCCGGGCCAAGAGACCCAGTACTTC	CASGGPGQETQYF
.	TRBV29-1	.	TRBJ1-1	TGCAGCGTTGTGCGGGGAGAAGCTTTCTTT	CSVVRGEAFF